The next 3 T cell receptor beta chains were all read from a single sample in a study of blood T cell repertoires in COVID-19. The data were produced by immunoSEQ multiplex PCR, yet TCRdb's version contains in-frame clones alone and is incomplete. The repertoire has 200,000 to 250,000 clones, 80% to 90% of them found once; the top ten carry about 3%. Sequencing used PBMCs or T cells enriched from blood (not recorded which). These receptors were collected from a woman in her late teens or twenties in a cohort exposed to, infected with or recovered from COVID-19 (not recorded which).

The chain combines TRBV28 with TRBJ1-3; D call uncertain. The V gene's germline CDR1 is MDHEN and CDR2 SYDVKM. Trimming cost V 3 bases and J 0 bases, with 9 bases left between them. The CDR3 totals 15 residues. DNA of the CDR3: TGTGCCAGCAGTTTTTCAGGTTCCTCTGGAAACACCATATATTTT. It codes for CASSFSGSSGNTIYF.

The chain combines TRBV11-2 with TRBJ2-1; 8 positions match TRBD2. The CDR3 totals 17 residues. The V gene end was trimmed by 1 base and the J gene end by 0 bases; junction bases not matched to a gene: 5. The germline CDR1 and CDR2 sequences are SGHAT and FQNNGV. The CDR3 region is CASSLGIAGGSYNEQFF. The CDR3 region has the DNA TGTGCCAGCAGCTTAGGGATCGCGGGGGGCTCCTACAATGAGCAGTTCTTC.

The V gene is TRBV5-8, the J gene TRBJ2-7; D unclear. CDR1 is SGHTS, CDR2 YDEGEE, per germline. The CDR3 sequence is 12 residues long. V lost 4 bases and J lost 2, with 7 bases in between. In nucleotides, the CDR3 is TGTGCCAGCAGCCCCGTAACCTACGAGCAGTACTTC. Translating gives CASSPVTYEQYF.